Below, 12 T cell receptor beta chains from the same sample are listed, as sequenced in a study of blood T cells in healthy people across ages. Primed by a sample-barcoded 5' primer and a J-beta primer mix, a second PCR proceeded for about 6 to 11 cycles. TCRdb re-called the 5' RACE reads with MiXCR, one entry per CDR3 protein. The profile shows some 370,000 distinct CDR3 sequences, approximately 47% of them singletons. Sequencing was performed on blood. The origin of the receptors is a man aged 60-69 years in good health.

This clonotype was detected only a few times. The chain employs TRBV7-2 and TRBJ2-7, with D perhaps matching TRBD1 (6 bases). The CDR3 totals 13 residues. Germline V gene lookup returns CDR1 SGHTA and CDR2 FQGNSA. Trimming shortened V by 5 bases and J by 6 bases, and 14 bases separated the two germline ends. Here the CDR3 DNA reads TGTGCCAGCAGCGCCTTACAGGGCGGCGAGCAGTACTTC. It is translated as CASSALQGGEQYF.

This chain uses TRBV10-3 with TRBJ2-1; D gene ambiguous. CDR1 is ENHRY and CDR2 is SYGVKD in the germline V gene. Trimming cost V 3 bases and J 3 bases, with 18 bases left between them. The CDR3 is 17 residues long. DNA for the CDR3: TGTGCCATCAGTGACCCCCACGGGCCGGTTGACTACAATGAGCAGTTCTTC. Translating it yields CAISDPHGPVDYNEQFF.

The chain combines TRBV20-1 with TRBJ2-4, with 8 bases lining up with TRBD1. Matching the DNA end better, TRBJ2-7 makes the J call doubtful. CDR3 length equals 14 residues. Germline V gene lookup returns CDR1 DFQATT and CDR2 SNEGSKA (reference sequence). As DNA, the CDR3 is TGCAGTGCTAGCACCGGGACAGGCCATTACGAGCAGTACTTC. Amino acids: CSASTGTGHYEQYF.

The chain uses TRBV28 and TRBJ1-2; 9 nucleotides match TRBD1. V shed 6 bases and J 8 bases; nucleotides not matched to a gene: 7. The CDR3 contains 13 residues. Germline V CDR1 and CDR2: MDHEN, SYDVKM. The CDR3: CASRPTGGRGYTF. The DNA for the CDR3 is TGTGCCAGCAGACCTACAGGGGGCCGGGGCTACACCTTC.

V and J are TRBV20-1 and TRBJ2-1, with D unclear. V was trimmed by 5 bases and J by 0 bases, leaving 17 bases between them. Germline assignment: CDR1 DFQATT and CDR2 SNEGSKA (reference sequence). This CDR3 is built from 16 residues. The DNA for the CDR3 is TGCAGTGCTGACCCTCTGACTTATAGCTCCTACAATGAGCAGTTCTTC. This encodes CSADPLTYSSYNEQFF.

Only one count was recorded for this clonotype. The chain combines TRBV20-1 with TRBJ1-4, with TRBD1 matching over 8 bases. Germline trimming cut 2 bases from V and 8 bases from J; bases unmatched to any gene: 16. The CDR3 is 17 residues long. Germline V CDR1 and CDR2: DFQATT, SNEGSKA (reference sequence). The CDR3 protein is CSARPLRRTGRGEKLFF. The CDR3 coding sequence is TGCAGTGCTAGACCCCTGCGGCGGACAGGGCGGGGCGAAAAACTGTTTTTT.

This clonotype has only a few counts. The CDR3 DNA sequence: TGCGCCAGCAACCCGACAGGAGACAACACTGAAGCTTTCTTT. Amino acid sequence: CASNPTGDNTEAFF. The chain recombines TRBV10-2 with TRBJ1-1, with a tentative D call TRBD1 (6 bases). The V gene's germline CDR1 is WSHSY and CDR2 SAAADI. V was cut by 7 bases and J by 2 bases, with 14 bases left in between. The CDR3 sequence is 14 residues long.

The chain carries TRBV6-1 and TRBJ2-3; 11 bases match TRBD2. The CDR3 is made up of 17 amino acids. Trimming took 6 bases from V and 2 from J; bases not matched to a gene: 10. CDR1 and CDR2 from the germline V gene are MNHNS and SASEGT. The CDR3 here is CASSRTSGGLLTDTQYF. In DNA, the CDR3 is TGTGCCAGCAGCCGAACTAGCGGGGGCTTACTCACAGATACGCAGTATTTT.

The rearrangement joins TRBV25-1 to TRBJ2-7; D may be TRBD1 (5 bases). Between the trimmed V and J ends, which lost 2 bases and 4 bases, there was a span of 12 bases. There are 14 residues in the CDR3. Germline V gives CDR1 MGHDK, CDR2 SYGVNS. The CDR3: CASSETRQNYEQYF. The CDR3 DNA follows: TGTGCCAGCAGTGAAACCCGACAGAATTACGAGCAGTACTTC.

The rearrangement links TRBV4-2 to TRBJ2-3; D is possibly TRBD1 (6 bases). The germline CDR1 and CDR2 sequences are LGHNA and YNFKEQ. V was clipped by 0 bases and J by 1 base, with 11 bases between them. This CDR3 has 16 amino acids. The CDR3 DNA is TGTGCCAGCAGCCAAGAAGGACAGCTAGGCACAGATACGCAGTATTTT. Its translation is CASSQEGQLGTDTQYF.

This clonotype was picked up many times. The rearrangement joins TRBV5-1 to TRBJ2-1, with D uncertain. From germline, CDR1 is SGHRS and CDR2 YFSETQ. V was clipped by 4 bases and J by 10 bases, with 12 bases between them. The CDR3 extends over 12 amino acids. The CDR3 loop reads CASSLGWVEQFF. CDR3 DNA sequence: TGCGCCAGCAGCCTAGGGTGGGTCGAGCAGTTCTTC.

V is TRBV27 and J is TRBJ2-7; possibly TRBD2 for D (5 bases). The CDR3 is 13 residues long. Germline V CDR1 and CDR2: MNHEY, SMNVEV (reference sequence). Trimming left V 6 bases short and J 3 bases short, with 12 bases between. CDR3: CASSLGRDYEQYF. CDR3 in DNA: TGTGCCAGCAGCTTGGGCCGGGACTACGAGCAGTACTTC.